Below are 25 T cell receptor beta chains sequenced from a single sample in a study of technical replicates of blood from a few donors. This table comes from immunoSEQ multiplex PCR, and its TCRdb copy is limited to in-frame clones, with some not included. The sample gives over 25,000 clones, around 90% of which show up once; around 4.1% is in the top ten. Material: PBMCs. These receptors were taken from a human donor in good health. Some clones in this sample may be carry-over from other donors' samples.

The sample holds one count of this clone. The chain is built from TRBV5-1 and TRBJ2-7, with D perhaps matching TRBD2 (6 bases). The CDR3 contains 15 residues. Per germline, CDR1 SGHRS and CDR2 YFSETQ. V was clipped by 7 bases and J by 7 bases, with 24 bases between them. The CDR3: CASHLAGTPREEQYF. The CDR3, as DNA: TGCGCCAGCCACCTCGCCGGGACTCCACGTGAAGAGCAGTACTTC. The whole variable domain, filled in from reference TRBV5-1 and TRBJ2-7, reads KAGVTQTPRYLIKTRGQQVTLSCSPISGHRSVSWYQQTPGQGLQFLFEYFSETQRNKGNFPGRFSGRQFSNSRSEMNVSTLELGDSALYLCASHLAGTPREEQYFGPGTRLTVT.

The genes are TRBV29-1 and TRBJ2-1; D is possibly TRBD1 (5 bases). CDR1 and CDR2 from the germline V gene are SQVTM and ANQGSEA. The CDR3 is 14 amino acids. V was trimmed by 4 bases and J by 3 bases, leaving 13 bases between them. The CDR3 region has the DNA TGCAGCGTTGGGCCCCCCGGACACTACAATGAGCAGTTCTTC. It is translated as CSVGPPGHYNEQFF.

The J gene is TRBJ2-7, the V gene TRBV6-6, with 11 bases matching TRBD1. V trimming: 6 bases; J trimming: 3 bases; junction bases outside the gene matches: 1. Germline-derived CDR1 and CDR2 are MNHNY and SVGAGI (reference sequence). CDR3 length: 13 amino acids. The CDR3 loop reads CASRGTGGYEQYF. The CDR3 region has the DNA TGTGCCAGCAGGGGGACAGGGGGCTACGAGCAGTACTTC.

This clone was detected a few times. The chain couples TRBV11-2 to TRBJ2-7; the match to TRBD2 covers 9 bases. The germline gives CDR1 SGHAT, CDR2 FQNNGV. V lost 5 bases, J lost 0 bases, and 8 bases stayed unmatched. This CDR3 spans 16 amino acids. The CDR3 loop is CASSHVAGAHSYEQYF. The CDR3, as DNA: TGTGCCAGCAGCCACGTAGCGGGGGCCCACTCCTACGAGCAGTACTTC.

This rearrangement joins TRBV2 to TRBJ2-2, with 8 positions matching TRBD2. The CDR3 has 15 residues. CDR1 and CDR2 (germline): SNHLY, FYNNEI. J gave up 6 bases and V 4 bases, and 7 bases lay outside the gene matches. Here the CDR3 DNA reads TGTGCCAGCAGTGGACCGACTAGCGAGGCCGGGGAGCTGTTTTTT. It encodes CASSGPTSEAGELFF.

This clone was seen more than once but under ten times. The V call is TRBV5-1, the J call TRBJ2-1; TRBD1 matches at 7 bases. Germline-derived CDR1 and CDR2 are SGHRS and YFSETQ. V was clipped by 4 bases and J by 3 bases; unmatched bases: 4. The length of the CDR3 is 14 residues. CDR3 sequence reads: CASSRAGGYNEQFF. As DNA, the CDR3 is TGCGCCAGCAGCAGGGCAGGGGGCTACAATGAGCAGTTCTTC.

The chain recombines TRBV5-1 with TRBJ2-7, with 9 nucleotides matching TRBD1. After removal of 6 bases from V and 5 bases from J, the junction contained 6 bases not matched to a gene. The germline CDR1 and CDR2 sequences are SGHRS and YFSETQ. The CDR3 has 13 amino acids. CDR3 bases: TGCGCCAGCAAACGACAGGGGGACGACGAGCAGTACTTC. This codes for CASKRQGDDEQYF.

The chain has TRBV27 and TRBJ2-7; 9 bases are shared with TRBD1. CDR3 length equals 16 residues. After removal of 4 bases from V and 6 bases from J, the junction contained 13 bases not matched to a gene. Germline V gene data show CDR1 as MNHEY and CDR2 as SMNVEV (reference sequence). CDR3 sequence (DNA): TGTGCCAGCAGTTCCCGGACAGGGGCCCTATCATCCGAGCAGTACTTC. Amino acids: CASSSRTGALSSEQYF.

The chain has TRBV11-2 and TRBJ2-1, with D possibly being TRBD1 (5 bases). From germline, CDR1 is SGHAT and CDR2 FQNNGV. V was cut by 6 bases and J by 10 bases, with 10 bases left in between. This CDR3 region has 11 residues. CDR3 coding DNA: TGTGCCAGCAGTCTAGGGGCGGAGCAGTTCTTC. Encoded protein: CASSLGAEQFF.

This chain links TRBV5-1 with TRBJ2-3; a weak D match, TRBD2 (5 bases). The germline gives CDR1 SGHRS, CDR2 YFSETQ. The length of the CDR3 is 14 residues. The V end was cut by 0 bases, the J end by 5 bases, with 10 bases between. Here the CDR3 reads CASSLDGGGDTQYF. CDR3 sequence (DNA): TGCGCCAGCAGCTTGGACGGAGGAGGAGATACGCAGTATTTT.

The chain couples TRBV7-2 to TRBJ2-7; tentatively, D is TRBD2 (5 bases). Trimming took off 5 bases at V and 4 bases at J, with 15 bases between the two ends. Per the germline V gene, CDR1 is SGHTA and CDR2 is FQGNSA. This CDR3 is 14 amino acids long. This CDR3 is CASSRLLRDYEQYF. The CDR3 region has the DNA TGTGCCAGCAGCCGTCTTCTCCGGGATTACGAGCAGTACTTC. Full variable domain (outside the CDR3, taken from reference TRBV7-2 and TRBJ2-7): GAGVSQSPSNKVTEKGKDVELRCDPISGHTALYWYRQSLGQGLEFLIYFQGNSAPDKSGLPSDRFSAERTGGSVSTLTIQRTQQEDSAVYLCASSRLLRDYEQYFGPGTRLTVT.

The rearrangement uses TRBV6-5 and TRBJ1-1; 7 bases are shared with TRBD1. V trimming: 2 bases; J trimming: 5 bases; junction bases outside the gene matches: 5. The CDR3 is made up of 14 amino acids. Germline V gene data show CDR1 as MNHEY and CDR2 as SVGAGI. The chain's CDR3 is CASSYRGLVTEAFF. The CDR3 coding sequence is TGTGCCAGCAGTTACAGGGGGCTAGTTACTGAAGCTTTCTTT.

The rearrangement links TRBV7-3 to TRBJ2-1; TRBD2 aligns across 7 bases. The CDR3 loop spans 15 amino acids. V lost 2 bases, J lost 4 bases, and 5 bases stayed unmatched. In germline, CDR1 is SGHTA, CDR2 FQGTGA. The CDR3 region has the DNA TGTGCCAGCAGCTTATTCGCGGGGGAGTACAATGAGCAGTTCTTC. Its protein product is CASSLFAGEYNEQFF. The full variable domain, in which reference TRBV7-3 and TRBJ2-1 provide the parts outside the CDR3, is GAGVSQTPSNKVTEKGKYVELRCDPISGHTALYWYRQSLGQGPEFLIYFQGTGAADDSGLPNDRFFAVRPEGSVSTLKIQRTERGDSAVYLCASSLFAGEYNEQFFGPGTRLTVL.

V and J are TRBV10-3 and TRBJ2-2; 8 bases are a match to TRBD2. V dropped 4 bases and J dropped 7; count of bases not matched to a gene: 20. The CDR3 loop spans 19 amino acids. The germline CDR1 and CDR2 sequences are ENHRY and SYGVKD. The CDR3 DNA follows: TGTGCCATCAGTGCCCTTAAACCTGCGCGCGGGGGGCTGAGCGGGGAGCTGTTTTTT. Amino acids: CAISALKPARGGLSGELFF.

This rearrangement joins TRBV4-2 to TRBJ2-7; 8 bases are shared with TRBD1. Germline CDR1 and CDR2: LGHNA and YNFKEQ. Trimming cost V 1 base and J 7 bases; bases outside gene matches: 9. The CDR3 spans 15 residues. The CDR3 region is CASSQGRTGIREQYF. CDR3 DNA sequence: TGTGCCAGCAGCCAAGGTCGGACAGGGATTCGGGAGCAGTACTTC.

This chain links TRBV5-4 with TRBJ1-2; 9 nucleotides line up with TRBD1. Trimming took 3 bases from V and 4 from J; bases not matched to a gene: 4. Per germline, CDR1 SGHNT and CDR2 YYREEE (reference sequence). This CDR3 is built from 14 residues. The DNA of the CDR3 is TGTGCCAGCAGCTGGGACAGGGACCTCTATGGCTACACCTTC. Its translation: CASSWDRDLYGYTF.

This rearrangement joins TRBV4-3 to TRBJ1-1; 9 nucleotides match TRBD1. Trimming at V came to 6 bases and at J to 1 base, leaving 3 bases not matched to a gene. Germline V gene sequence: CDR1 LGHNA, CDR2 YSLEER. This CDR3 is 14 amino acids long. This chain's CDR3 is CASSRQGGNTEAFF. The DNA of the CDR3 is TGCGCCAGCAGTCGACAGGGGGGGAACACTGAAGCTTTCTTT.

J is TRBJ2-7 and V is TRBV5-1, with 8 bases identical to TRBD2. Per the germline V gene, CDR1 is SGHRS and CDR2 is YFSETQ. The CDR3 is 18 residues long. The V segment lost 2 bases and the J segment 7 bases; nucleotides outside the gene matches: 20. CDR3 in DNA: TGCGCCAGCAGCTTCTACCCGACGCCAGCGGGGGTCATGAATGAGCAGTACTTC. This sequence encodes CASSFYPTPAGVMNEQYF.

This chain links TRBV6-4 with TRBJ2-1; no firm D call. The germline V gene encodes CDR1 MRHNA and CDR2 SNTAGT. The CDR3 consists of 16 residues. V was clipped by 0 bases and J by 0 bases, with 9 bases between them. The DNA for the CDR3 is TGTGCCAGCAGTGACTCCATATCTAGCTCCTACAATGAGCAGTTCTTC. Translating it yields CASSDSISSSYNEQFF.

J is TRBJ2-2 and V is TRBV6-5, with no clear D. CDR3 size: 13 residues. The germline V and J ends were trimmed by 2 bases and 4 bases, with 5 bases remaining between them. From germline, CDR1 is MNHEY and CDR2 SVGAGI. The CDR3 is CASSYGPTGELFF. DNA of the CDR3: TGTGCCAGCAGTTACGGGCCCACCGGGGAGCTGTTTTTT.

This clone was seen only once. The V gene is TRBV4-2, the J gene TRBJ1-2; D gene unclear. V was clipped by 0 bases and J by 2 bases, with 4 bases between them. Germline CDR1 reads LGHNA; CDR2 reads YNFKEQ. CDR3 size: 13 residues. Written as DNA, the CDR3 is TGTGCCAGCAGCCAAGACCCGAACTATGGCTACACCTTC. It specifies CASSQDPNYGYTF.

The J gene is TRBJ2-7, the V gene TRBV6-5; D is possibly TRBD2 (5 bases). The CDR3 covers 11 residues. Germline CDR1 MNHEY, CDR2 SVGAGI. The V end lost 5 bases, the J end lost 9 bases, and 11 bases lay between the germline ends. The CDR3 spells CASSNLRGQYF. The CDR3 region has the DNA TGTGCCAGCAGTAACCTCCGGGGGCAGTACTTC.

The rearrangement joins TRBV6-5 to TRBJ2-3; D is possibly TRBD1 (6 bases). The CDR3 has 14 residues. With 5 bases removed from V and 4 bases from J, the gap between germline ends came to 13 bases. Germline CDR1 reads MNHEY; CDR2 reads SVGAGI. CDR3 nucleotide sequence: TGTGCCAGCAGTACCAGGACAGTCCCAGATACGCAGTATTTT. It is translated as CASSTRTVPDTQYF.

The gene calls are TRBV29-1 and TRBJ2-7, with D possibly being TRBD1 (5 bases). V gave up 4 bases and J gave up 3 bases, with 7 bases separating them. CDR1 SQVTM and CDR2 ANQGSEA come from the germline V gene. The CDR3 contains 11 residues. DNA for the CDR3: TGCAGCGTTGGACAGATCTACGAGCAGTACTTC. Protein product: CSVGQIYEQYF.

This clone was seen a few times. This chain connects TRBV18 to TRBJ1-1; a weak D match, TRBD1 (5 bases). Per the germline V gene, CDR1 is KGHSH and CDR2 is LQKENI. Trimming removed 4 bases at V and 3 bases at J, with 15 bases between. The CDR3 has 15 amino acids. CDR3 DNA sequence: TGTGCCAGCTCACAATTGGGGGGGTTGGACACTGAAGCTTTCTTT. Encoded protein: CASSQLGGLDTEAFF.